This T cell receptor beta chain was sequenced during a study of cytomegalovirus exposure and HLA in healthy donors. This PCR relied on a set of 60 Vbeta primers and 13 Jbeta primers. The table came from immunoSEQ multiplex PCR; TCRdb's copy has only in-frame clones and leaves some out. Of about 120,000 clones listed, 81% are singletons. What was sequenced was PBMCs. The TCR originated in a woman in her thirties or forties in good health and CMV-seronegative.

CDR3 amino acids: CASSSFPLTESSYNEQFF. CDR3 bases: TGTGCCAGCAGCTCCTTCCCCTTAACAGAGTCCTCCTACAATGAGCAGTTCTTC. The chain uses TRBV27 and TRBJ2-1, with no clear D. The V end lost 6 bases, the J end lost 0 bases, and 21 bases lay between the germline ends. Per the germline V gene, CDR1 is MNHEY and CDR2 is SMNVEV (reference sequence). The CDR3 is 18 residues long.